The clone carrying this T cell receptor (beta chain) was detected ten times or more. Its antigen remains unknown. This entry comes from a study of neurological immune-mediated disorders. On the study more broadly: Multiple sclerosis patients (n = 34) included approximately 31 with relapsing-remitting and 3 with secondary progressive disease. Study-level results: When the repertoires were sorted by phylogenetic grouping, those of 18 of 34 multiple sclerosis patients ended up in one related-CDR3 cluster, a possible signature. There were no CDR3 amino acid sequences shared by expanded clones across subjects, a result suggesting private repertoires in all groups.

A single record per CDR3 protein comes from TCRdb applying MiXCR to the 5' RACE reads. This sample has approximately 65,000 distinct CDR3 sequences, with approximately 4.2% found just once. Trimming shortened V by 1 base and J by 7 bases, and 11 bases separated the two germline ends. The CDR3 has 14 amino acids. Germline V lookup: CDR1 SGHAT, CDR2 FQNNGV. The genes are TRBV11-2 and TRBJ2-1; tentative D call: TRBD1 (6 bases). This TCR was sampled from a man between 45 and 60 years old with multiple sclerosis. Input material: PBMCs. The CDR3 sequence is CASSLVTGRNEQFF. In DNA form, the CDR3 reads TGTGCCAGCAGCTTAGTTACAGGGAGAAATGAGCAGTTCTTC. Filled out from reference TRBV11-2 and TRBJ2-1, the complete variable domain reads EAGVAQSPRYKIIEKRQSVAFWCNPISGHATLYWYQQILGQGPKLLIQFQNNGVVDDSQLPKDRFSAERLKGVDSTLKIQPAKLEDSAVYLCASSLVTGRNEQFFGPGTRLTVL.